Listed here are 8 T cell receptor beta chains from one sample, sequenced in a study of T cell responses to AZD1222 COVID-19 vaccine. Only in-frame clones appear in the TCRdb table, and some are missing; sequencing was by immunoSEQ multiplex PCR. The data contain around 100,000 clones, 87% of them seen just once; the ten biggest clones take up 15% to 20%. Sequenced material: peripheral blood, taken on day 0 of AZD1222 vaccination. Source of these receptors: an adult in good health.

The rearrangement links TRBV13 to TRBJ1-2, with D maybe TRBD1 (6 bases). The CDR3 spans 16 residues. Germline assignment: CDR1 PRHDT and CDR2 FYEKMQ (reference sequence). With 5 bases removed from V and 4 bases from J, the gap between germline ends came to 20 bases. CDR3 sequence reads: CASSTKDSGDPYGYTF. CDR3 DNA sequence: TGTGCCAGCAGCACGAAGGACAGTGGGGATCCCTATGGCTACACCTTC.

The rearrangement links TRBV7-8 to TRBJ2-3; a weak D match, TRBD1 (5 bases). V was cut by 4 bases and J by 0 bases, with 8 bases left in between. The CDR3 contains 14 residues. Germline-derived CDR1 and CDR2 are SGHVS and FQNEAQ. CDR3 region: CASSWGRSTDTQYF. In DNA form, the CDR3 reads TGTGCCAGCAGCTGGGGCCGGAGCACAGATACGCAGTATTTT.

The count of this clone is one. This may arise from a read error, as a much more abundant clone is one base away. The chain recombines TRBV7-2 with TRBJ2-7; a weak D match, TRBD2 (5 bases). This CDR3 is built from 13 residues. V lost 5 bases and J lost 3, with 11 bases in between. CDR1 and CDR2 (germline): SGHTA, FQGNSA. CDR3 in amino acids: CASSESGNYEQYF. The CDR3 coding sequence is TGTGCCAGCAGCGAATCCGGGAACTACGAGCAGTACTTC. The full variable domain, rest sourced from reference TRBV7-2 and TRBJ2-7, is GAGVSQSPSNKVTEKGKDVELRCDPISGHTALYWYRQSLGQGLEFLIYFQGNSAPDKSGLPSDRFSAERTGGSVSTLTIQRTQQEDSAVYLCASSESGNYEQYFGPGTRLTVT.

This chain connects TRBV7-9 to TRBJ2-7, with 9 bases lining up with TRBD1. Germline V gene data show CDR1 as SEHNR and CDR2 as FQNEAQ (reference sequence). Unmatched junction bases numbered 4, after V lost 1 base and J lost 3 bases. The CDR3 is 15 amino acids. In DNA form, the CDR3 reads TGTGCCAGCAGCTTAGGGGACAGGGCCTACTACGAGCAGTACTTC. It encodes CASSLGDRAYYEQYF.

The V call is TRBV28, the J call TRBJ1-6, with 9 bases matching TRBD1. The CDR3 has 17 amino acids. Losses at the gene ends were 6 bases for V and 8 bases for J; bases not matched to a gene: 14. Germline V gene data show CDR1 as MDHEN and CDR2 as SYDVKM. DNA for the CDR3: TGTGCCAGCAGCGCCGCCGCTGGGGACAGGGTTTATTCACCCCTCCACTTT. The encoded protein is CASSAAAGDRVYSPLHF.

The chain links TRBV18 to TRBJ1-1; 7 bases are a match to TRBD1. Germline-derived CDR1 and CDR2 are KGHSH and LQKENI. This CDR3 region has 15 residues. V was clipped by 5 bases and J by 1 base; unmatched bases: 7. The CDR3 loop reads CASSRTGTENTEAFF. For the CDR3, the DNA is TGTGCCAGCTCAAGAACCGGGACAGAGAACACTGAAGCTTTCTTT.

V gene TRBV28 combines with J gene TRBJ1-2; 11 nucleotides align to TRBD1. Germline loops: CDR1 MDHEN, CDR2 SYDVKM. The length of the CDR3 is 15 residues. V was pared by 4 bases and J by 7 bases, with 8 bases of the junction left unmatched. CDR3 residues: CASSSAGTGGTGYTF. The CDR3 DNA follows: TGTGCCAGCAGTTCCGCCGGGACAGGGGGTACTGGCTACACCTTC.

The chain couples TRBV28 to TRBJ2-7, with 11 positions matching TRBD1. Germline loops: CDR1 MDHEN, CDR2 SYDVKM. Trimming cost V 3 bases and J 5 bases; bases outside gene matches: 6. There are 15 residues in the CDR3. The CDR3 spells CASSFFGTGGDEQYF. CDR3 sequence (DNA): TGTGCCAGCAGTTTCTTTGGGACAGGGGGGGACGAGCAGTACTTC.